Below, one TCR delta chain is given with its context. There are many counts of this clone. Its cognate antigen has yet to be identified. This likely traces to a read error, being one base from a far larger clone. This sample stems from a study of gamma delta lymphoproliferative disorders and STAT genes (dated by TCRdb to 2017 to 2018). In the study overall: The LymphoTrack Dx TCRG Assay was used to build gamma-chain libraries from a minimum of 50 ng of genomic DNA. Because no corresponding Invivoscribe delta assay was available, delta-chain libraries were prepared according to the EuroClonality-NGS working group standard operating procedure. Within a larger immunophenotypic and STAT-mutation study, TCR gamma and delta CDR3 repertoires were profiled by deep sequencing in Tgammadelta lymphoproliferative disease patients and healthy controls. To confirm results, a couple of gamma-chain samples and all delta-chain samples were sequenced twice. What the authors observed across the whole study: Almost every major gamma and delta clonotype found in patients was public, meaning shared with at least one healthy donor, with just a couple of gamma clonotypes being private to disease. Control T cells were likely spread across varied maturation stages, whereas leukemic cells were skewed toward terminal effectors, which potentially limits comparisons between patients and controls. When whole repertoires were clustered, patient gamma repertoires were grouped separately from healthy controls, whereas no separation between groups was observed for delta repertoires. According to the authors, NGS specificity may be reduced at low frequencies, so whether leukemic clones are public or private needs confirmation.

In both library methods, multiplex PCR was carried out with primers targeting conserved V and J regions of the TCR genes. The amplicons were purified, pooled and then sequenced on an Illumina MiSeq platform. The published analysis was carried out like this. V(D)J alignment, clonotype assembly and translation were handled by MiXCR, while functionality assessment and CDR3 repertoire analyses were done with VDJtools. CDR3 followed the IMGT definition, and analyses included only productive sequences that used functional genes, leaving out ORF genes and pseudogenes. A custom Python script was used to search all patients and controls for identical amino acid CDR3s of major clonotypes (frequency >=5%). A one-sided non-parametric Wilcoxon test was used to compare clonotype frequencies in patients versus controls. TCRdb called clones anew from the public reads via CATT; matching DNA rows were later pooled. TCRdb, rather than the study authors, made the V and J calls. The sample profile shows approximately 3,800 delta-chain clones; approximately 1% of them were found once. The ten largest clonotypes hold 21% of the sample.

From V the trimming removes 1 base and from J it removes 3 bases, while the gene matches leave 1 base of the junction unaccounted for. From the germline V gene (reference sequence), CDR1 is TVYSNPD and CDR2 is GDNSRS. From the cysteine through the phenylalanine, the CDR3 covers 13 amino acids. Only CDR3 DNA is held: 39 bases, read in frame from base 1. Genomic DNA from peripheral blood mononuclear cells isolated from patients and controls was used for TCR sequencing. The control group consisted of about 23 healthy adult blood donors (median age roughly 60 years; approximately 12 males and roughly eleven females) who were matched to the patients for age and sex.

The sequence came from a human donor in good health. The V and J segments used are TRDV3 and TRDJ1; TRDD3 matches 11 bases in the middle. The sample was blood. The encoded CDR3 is CAFIGGYADKLIF. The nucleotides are TGTGCCTTTATTGGGGGATACGCCGATAAACTCATCTTT.